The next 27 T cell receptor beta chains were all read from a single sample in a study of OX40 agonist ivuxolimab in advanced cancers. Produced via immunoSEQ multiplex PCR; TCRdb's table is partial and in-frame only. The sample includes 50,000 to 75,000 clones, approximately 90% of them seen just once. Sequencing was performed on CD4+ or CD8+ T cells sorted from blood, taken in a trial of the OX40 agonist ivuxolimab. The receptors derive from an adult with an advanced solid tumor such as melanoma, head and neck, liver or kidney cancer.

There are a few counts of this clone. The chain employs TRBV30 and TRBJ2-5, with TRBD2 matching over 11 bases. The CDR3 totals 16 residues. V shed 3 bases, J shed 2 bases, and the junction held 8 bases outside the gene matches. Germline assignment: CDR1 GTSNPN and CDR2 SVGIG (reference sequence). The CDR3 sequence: CAWSGRVAGGQETQYF. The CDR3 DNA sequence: TGTGCCTGGAGCGGACGAGTAGCGGGAGGGCAAGAGACCCAGTACTTC.

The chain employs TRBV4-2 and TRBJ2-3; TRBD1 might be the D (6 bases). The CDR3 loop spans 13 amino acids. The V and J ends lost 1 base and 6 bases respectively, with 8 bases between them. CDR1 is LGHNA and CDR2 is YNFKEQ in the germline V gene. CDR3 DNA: TGTGCCAGCAGCCAAGGGCAGGGGGATACGCAGTATTTT. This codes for CASSQGQGDTQYF.

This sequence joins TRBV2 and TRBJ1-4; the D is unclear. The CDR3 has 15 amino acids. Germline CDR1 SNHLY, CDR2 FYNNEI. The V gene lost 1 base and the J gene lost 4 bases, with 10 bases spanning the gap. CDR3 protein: CASSEERVFNEKLFF. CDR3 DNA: TGTGCCAGCAGTGAAGAGAGAGTTTTTAATGAAAAACTGTTTTTT.

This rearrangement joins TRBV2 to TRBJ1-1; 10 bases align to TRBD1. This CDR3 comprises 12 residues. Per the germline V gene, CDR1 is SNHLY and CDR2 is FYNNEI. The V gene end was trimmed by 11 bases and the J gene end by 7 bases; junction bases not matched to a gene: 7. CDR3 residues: CASDRGLGEAFF. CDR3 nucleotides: TGTGCCTCAGACAGGGGGCTAGGTGAAGCTTTCTTT.

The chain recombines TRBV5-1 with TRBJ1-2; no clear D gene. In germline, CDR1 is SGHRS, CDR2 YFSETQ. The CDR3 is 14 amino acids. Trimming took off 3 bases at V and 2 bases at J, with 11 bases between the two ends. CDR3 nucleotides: TGCGCCAGCAGCTCTATAGGAGGGAACTATGGCTACACCTTC. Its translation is CASSSIGGNYGYTF.

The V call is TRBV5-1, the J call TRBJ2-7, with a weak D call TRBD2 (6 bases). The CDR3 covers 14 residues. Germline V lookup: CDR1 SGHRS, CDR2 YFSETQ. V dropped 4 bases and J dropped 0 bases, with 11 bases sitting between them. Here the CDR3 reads CASSPGGGSYEQYF. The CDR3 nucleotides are TGCGCCAGCAGCCCCGGGGGAGGCTCCTACGAGCAGTACTTC.

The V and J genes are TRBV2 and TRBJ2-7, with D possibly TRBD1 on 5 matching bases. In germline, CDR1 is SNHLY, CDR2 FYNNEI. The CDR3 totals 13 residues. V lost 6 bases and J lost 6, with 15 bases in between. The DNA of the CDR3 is TGTGCCAGCAGATCCCTCTCAGGGTCCGAGCAGTACTTC. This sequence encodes CASRSLSGSEQYF.

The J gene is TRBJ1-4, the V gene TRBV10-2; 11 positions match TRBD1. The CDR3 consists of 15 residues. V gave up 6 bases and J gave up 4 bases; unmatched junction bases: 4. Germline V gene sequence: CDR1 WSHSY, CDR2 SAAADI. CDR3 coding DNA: TGCGCCAGCAGAGGGACAGGGGGTTATAATGAAAAACTGTTTTTT. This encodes CASRGTGGYNEKLFF.

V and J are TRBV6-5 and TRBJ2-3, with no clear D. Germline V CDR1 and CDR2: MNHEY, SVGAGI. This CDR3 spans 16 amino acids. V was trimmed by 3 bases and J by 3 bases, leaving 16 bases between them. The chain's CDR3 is CASSYNWEVGTDTQYF. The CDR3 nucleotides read TGTGCCAGCAGTTATAACTGGGAAGTCGGAACAGATACGCAGTATTTT.

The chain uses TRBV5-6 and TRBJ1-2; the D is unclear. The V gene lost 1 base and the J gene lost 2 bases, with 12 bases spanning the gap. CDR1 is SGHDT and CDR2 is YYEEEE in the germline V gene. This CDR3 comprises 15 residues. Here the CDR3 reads CASSLRSTENYGYTF. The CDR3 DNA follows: TGTGCCAGCAGCTTGAGGTCCACCGAAAACTATGGCTACACCTTC.

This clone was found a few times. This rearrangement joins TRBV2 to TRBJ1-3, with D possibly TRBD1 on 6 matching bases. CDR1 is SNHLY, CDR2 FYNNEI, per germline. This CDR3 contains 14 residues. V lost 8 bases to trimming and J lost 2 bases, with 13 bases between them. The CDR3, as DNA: TGTGCCAGCCAACAGGGAGAGGCTGGAAACACCATATATTTT. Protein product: CASQQGEAGNTIYF.

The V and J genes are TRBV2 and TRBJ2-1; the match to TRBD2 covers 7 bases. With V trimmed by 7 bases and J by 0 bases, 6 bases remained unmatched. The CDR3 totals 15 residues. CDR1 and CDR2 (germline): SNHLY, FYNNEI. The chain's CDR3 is CASKGRGSSYNEQFF. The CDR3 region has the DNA TGTGCCAGCAAGGGACGCGGGAGCTCCTACAATGAGCAGTTCTTC.

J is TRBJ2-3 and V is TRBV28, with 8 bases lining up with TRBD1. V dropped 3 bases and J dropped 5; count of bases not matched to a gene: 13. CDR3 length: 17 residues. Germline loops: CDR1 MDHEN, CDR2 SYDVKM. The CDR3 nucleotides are TGTGCCAGCAGTTTTTTATCCGCGACAGGGGCAATAGATACGCAGTATTTT. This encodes CASSFLSATGAIDTQYF.

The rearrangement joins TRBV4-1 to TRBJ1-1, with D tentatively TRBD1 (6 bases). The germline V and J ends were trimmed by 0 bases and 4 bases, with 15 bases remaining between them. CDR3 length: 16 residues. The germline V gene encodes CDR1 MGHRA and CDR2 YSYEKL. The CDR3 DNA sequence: TGCGCCAGCAGCCAAGATCCAGGGGCGCGGAGCACTGAAGCTTTCTTT. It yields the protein CASSQDPGARSTEAFF.

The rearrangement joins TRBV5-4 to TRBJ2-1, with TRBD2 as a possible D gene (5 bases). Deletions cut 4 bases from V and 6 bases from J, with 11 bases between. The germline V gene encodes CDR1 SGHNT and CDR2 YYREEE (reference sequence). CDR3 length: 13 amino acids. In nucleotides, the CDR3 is TGTGCCAGCAGCCTGCGAGGGATCAATGAGCAGTTCTTC. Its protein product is CASSLRGINEQFF.

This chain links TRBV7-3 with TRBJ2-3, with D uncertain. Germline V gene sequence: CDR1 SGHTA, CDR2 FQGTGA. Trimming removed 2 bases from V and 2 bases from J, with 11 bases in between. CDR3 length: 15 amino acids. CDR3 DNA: TGTGCCAGCAGCTTATTCGGCAGCGCCACAGATACGCAGTATTTT. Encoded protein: CASSLFGSATDTQYF.

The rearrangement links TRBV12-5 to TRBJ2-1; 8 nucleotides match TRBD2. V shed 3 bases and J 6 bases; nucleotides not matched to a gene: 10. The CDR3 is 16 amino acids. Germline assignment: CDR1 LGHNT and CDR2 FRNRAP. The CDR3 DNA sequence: TGTGCTAGTGGTTTATCCGCGAGCGGGAGTGTCAATGAGCAGTTCTTC. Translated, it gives CASGLSASGSVNEQFF.

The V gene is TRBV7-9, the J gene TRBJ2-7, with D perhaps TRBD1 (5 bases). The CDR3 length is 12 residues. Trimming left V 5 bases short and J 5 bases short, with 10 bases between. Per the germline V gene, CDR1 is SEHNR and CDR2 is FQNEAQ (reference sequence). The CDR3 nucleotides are TGTGCCAGCAGCAGCAGGGATAACGAGCAGTACTTC. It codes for CASSSRDNEQYF.

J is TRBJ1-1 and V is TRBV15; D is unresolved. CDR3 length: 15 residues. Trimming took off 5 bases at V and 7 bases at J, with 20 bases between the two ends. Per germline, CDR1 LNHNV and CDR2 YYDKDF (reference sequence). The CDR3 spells CATSRRTALVGEAFF. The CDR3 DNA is TGTGCCACCAGCCGAAGGACGGCCTTAGTAGGTGAAGCTTTCTTT.

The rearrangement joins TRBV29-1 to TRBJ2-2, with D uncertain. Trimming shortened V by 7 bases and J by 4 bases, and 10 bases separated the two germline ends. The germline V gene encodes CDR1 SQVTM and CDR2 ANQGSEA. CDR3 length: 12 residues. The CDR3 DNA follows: TGCAGCGGGGCAAGCTCCACCGGGGAGCTGTTTTTT. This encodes CSGASSTGELFF.

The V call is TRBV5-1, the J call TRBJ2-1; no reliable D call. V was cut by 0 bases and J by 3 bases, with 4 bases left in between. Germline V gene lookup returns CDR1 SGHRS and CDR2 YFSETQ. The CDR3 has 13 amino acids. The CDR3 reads CASSLVGYNEQFF. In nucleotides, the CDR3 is TGCGCCAGCAGCTTGGTCGGCTACAATGAGCAGTTCTTC. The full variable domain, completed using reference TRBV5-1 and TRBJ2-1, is KAGVTQTPRYLIKTRGQQVTLSCSPISGHRSVSWYQQTPGQGLQFLFEYFSETQRNKGNFPGRFSGRQFSNSRSEMNVSTLELGDSALYLCASSLVGYNEQFFGPGTRLTVL.

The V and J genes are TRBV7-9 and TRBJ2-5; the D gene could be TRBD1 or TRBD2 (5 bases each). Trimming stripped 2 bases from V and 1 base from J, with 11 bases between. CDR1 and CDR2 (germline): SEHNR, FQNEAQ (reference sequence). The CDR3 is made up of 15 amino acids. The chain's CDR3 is CASSLRVGAQETQYF. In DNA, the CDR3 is TGTGCCAGCAGCTTAAGGGTCGGGGCCCAAGAGACCCAGTACTTC.

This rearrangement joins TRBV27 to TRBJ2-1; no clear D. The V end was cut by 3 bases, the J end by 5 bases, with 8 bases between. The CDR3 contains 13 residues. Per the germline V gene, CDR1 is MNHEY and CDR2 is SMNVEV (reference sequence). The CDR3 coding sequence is TGTGCCAGCAGTTTCCGCAGGAACAATGAGCAGTTCTTC. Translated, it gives CASSFRRNNEQFF.

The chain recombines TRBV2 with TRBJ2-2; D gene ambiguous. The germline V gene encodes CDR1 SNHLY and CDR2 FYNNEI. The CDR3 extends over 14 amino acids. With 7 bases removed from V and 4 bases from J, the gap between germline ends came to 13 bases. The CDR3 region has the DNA TGTGCCAGCAACTTGGAGCTCGCCACCGGGGAGCTGTTTTTT. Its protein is CASNLELATGELFF.

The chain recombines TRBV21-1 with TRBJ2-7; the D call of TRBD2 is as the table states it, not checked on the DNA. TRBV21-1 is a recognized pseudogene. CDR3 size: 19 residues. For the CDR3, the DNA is TGTGCCAGCAGCAATAAGCGGCCCAGGAAAACCACGGGCCTTTACGAGCAGTACTTC. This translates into CASSNKRPRKTTGLYEQYF.

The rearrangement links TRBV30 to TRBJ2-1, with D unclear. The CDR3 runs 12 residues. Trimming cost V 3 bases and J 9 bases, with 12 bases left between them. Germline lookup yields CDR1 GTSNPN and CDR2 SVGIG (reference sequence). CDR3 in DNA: TGTGCCTGGAGGCAGAGAAGAGGTGAGCAGTTCTTC. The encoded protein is CAWRQRRGEQFF.

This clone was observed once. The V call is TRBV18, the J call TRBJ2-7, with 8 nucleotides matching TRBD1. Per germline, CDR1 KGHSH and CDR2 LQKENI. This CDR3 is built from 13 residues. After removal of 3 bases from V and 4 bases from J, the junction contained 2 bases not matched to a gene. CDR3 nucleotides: TGTGCCAGCTCACCCGGGGACAGGTACGAGCAGTACTTC. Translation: CASSPGDRYEQYF.